These 31 T cell receptor beta chains were all obtained from the same sample, sequenced in a study of T cell repertoires in cytomegalovirus infection. TCRdb passed the reads through MiXCR, listing each CDR3 protein once. The sample includes 44,000 or so distinct CDR3 sequences, 20% to 25% seen only once; the top ten take roughly 90%. The antigens these receptors bind are not known. The source was CD8+ T cells from cultured PBMCs, collected from culture after CMV antigen stimulation. These receptors were taken from a human donor in good health (CMV status not recorded). Some clones in this sample may be carry-over from other donors' samples.

This clonotype has a handful of counts. This chain connects TRBV6-6 to TRBJ2-1, with 8 bases fitting TRBD2. The CDR3 loop spans 12 amino acids. V trimming: 8 bases; J trimming: 6 bases; junction bases outside the gene matches: 3. Germline assignment: CDR1 MNHNY and CDR2 SVGAGI (reference sequence). The CDR3, as DNA: TGTGCCAGCGGCCTAGCGGGCAATGAGCAGTTCTTC. It codes for CASGLAGNEQFF.

This clonotype was seen a few times. The V call is TRBV7-3, the J call TRBJ2-1, with TRBD2 identical over 13 bases. CDR3 length equals 16 residues. Trimming cost V 5 bases and J 8 bases; bases outside gene matches: 9. Germline assignment: CDR1 SGHTA and CDR2 FQGTGA. CDR3 protein: CASSALLAGGRDEQFF. For the CDR3, the DNA is TGTGCCAGCAGCGCCCTACTAGCGGGGGGGAGAGATGAGCAGTTCTTC. The full variable domain, completed using reference TRBV7-3 and TRBJ2-1, is GAGVSQTPSNKVTEKGKYVELRCDPISGHTALYWYRQSLGQGPEFLIYFQGTGAADDSGLPNDRFFAVRPEGSVSTLKIQRTERGDSAVYLCASSALLAGGRDEQFFGPGTRLTVL.

The rearrangement links TRBV7-9 to TRBJ2-2; D is perhaps TRBD2 (5 bases). The CDR3 runs to 15 residues. Per the germline V gene, CDR1 is SEHNR and CDR2 is FQNEAQ (reference sequence). The V end lost 5 bases, the J end lost 1 base, and 11 bases lay between the germline ends. CDR3 loop: CASSPRELNTGELFF. In DNA, the CDR3 is TGTGCCAGCAGCCCCCGGGAATTGAACACCGGGGAGCTGTTTTTT.

The chain joins TRBV4-1 to TRBJ1-1, with 9 bases fitting TRBD1. The CDR3 spans 18 residues. The germline gives CDR1 MGHRA, CDR2 YSYEKL. Germline trimming cut 2 bases from V and 0 bases from J; bases unmatched to any gene: 10. The CDR3 DNA reads as TGCGCCAGCAGCCAAAGAATACCGGGACAGGGTTTGAACACTGAAGCTTTCTTT. Its translation is CASSQRIPGQGLNTEAFF.

The chain combines TRBV4-1 with TRBJ2-7; unclear D gene. Trimming pared 0 bases from V and 5 bases from J, leaving 8 bases between. The CDR3 contains 13 residues. Germline CDR1 reads MGHRA; CDR2 reads YSYEKL. The CDR3 region has the DNA TGCGCCAGCAGCCAAGAATTGGGTGACGAGCAGTACTTC. It specifies CASSQELGDEQYF.

The chain has TRBV6-2 or TRBV6-3 and TRBJ1-1, with D perhaps TRBD1 (6 bases). Germline loops: CDR1 MNHEY, CDR2 SVGEGT. The length of the CDR3 is 12 residues. The germline V and J ends were trimmed by 2 bases and 11 bases, with 12 bases remaining between them. Written as DNA, the CDR3 is TGTGCCAGCAGTTACGGGGGCCAGACGGCTTTCTTT. It specifies CASSYGGQTAFF.

In this sample, this clonotype turned up a few times. This chain links TRBV29-1 with TRBJ2-1, with 16 bases lining up with TRBD2. V shed 3 bases, J shed 9 bases, and the junction held 5 bases outside the gene matches. The CDR3 extends over 15 amino acids. The germline V gene encodes CDR1 SQVTM and CDR2 ANQGSEA. This CDR3 reads CSVEGLAGGPSEQFF. CDR3 in DNA: TGCAGCGTTGAGGGACTAGCGGGGGGGCCTAGTGAGCAGTTCTTC.

In this sample, this clonotype turned up a few times. The rearrangement links TRBV19 to TRBJ2-7; 8 bases agree with TRBD2. Germline V lookup: CDR1 LNHDA, CDR2 SQIVND (reference sequence). J lost 4 bases, V lost 10 bases, and 12 bases had no gene match. The CDR3 is 14 amino acids. The CDR3 spells CATAFAGGTYEQYF. The CDR3 coding sequence is TGTGCCACTGCTTTCGCGGGAGGTACTTACGAGCAGTACTTC.

The chain carries TRBV27 and TRBJ2-1; a possible D gene is TRBD2 (5 bases). The CDR3 sequence is 12 residues long. The V gene lost 4 bases and the J gene lost 8 bases, with 9 bases spanning the gap. The germline CDR1 and CDR2 sequences are MNHEY and SMNVEV (reference sequence). Written as DNA, the CDR3 is TGTGCCAGCAGTTCCCCGGAGGATGAGCAGTTCTTC. This encodes CASSSPEDEQFF.

This clonotype has just a few counts. V gene TRBV5-5 combines with J gene TRBJ2-5; D is possibly TRBD2 (7 bases). Trimming cost V 0 bases and J 4 bases, with 10 bases left between them. This CDR3 has 14 amino acids. From germline, CDR1 is SGHKS and CDR2 YYEKEE (reference sequence). Here the CDR3 DNA reads TGTGCCAGCAGCTTGGTGGGGGGGCTAGAGACCCAGTACTTC. It codes for CASSLVGGLETQYF.

The DNA of the CDR3 is TGCAGCCTTCTCGATGGAGCCCATGAGCAGTTCTTC. This codes for CSLLDGAHEQFF. V and J are TRBV29-1 and TRBJ2-1; no clear D. This CDR3 contains 12 residues. V lost 8 bases to trimming and J lost 8 bases, with 16 bases between them. Germline CDR1 reads SQVTM; CDR2 reads ANQGSEA.

The V call is TRBV11-2, the J call TRBJ2-1; 8 bases agree with TRBD2. This CDR3 region has 14 residues. V lost 6 bases, J lost 15 bases, and 16 bases stayed unmatched. The germline CDR1 and CDR2 sequences are SGHAT and FQNNGV. The CDR3 DNA reads TGTGCCAGCAGTTCCTTAAAGAGCGGGAGAGTTAGGTTCTTC. This codes for CASSSLKSGRVRFF.

This chain links TRBV7-2 with TRBJ1-1, with D uncertain. Trimming left V 1 base short and J 4 bases short, with 7 bases between. The CDR3 has 13 amino acids. Germline assignment: CDR1 SGHTA and CDR2 FQGNSA. This CDR3 reads CASSLGRRTEAFF. The DNA for the CDR3 is TGTGCCAGCAGCTTAGGCCGACGCACTGAAGCTTTCTTT.

The rearrangement links TRBV6-6 to TRBJ2-6; D tentatively fits TRBD1 or TRBD2 (5 bases each). V lost 6 bases and J lost 2, with 11 bases in between. The CDR3 extends over 15 amino acids. Germline CDR1 reads MNHNY; CDR2 reads SVGAGI (reference sequence). DNA of the CDR3: TGTGCCAGCAGGGGGGAAGGGACTGGGGCCAACGTCCTGACTTTC. Translated, it gives CASRGEGTGANVLTF.

The chain joins TRBV12-3 or TRBV12-4 to TRBJ1-1, with D perhaps matching TRBD1 (6 bases). V was trimmed by 7 bases and J by 2 bases, leaving 14 bases between them. The CDR3 is 14 residues long. The CDR3 DNA sequence: TGTGCCAGCACCCCGACGGACAGAAACACTGAAGCTTTCTTT. Its translation is CASTPTDRNTEAFF.

This clonotype was seen only a few times. The J gene is TRBJ1-2, the V gene TRBV7-2; TRBD1 matches 8 bases. The CDR3 runs to 15 residues. Germline V gene sequence: CDR1 SGHTA, CDR2 FQGNSA. The J segment lost 6 bases and the V segment lost 1 base, leaving 7 bases of the junction unmatched. The CDR3 protein is CASSLGAGGENGYTF. CDR3 DNA: TGTGCCAGCAGCTTAGGCGCAGGGGGCGAGAATGGCTACACCTTC.

The chain links TRBV5-4 to TRBJ2-5, with 8 nucleotides matching TRBD2. This CDR3 comprises 15 residues. V lost 3 bases and J lost 3; bases outside the gene matches: 7. Germline V CDR1 and CDR2: SGHNT, YYREEE (reference sequence). For the CDR3, the DNA is TGTGCCAGCAGCTGGAAGCGGGAGAAGGAAGAGACCCAGTACTTC. This encodes CASSWKREKEETQYF.

This clonotype was seen repeatedly, ten times or more. This chain connects TRBV10-3 to TRBJ1-6; TRBD1 agrees at 7 bases. Germline V gene sequence: CDR1 ENHRY, CDR2 SYGVKD. This CDR3 contains 15 residues. The ends lost 5 bases at V and 6 bases at J; junction bases unmatched: 7. The CDR3 DNA reads TGTGCCATCAGTCACAGGGGCTCTCCTAATTCACCCCTCCACTTT. Encoded protein: CAISHRGSPNSPLHF.

This clonotype was found a few times. The rearrangement uses TRBV27 and TRBJ2-7, with D maybe TRBD2 (5 bases). Germline V gives CDR1 MNHEY, CDR2 SMNVEV (reference sequence). The CDR3 length is 14 residues. V was clipped by 3 bases and J by 6 bases, with 15 bases between them. This CDR3 is CASSLLSQRGEQYF. The CDR3 DNA sequence: TGTGCCAGCAGTTTGTTAAGTCAACGGGGCGAGCAGTACTTC.

Here the CDR3 reads CASSLSIGSSYNEQFF. CDR3 nucleotide sequence: TGTGCCAGCAGCTTAAGCATCGGGAGCTCCTACAATGAGCAGTTCTTC. This sequence joins TRBV7-8 and TRBJ2-1; D possibly corresponds to TRBD2 (6 bases). The V gene lost 2 bases and the J gene lost 0 bases, with 11 bases spanning the gap. This CDR3 spans 16 amino acids. The germline V gene has CDR1 SGHVS and CDR2 FQNEAQ.

This clonotype was recorded many times. V and J are TRBV6-6 and TRBJ2-7, with no clear D. CDR1 and CDR2 (germline): MNHNY, SVGAGI (reference sequence). CDR3 length: 13 residues. Trimming cost V 0 bases and J 9 bases, with 12 bases left between them. The CDR3 DNA reads TGTGCCAGCAGTTACTCTCCCCAAAACGGGCAGTACTTC. This codes for CASSYSPQNGQYF.

V usage is TRBV24-1 and J usage is TRBJ2-2; no firm D call. Germline V gene lookup returns CDR1 KGHDR and CDR2 SFDVKD. This CDR3 spans 18 amino acids. V gave up 1 base and J gave up 2 bases, with 16 bases separating them. CDR3 protein: CATSDFSPQIVNTGELFF. CDR3 coding DNA: TGTGCCACCAGTGATTTCTCCCCCCAGATAGTAAACACCGGGGAGCTGTTTTTT.

A few counts support this clonotype. This chain links TRBV10-3 with TRBJ1-5; a weak D match, TRBD1 (6 bases). V lost 2 bases to trimming and J lost 6 bases, with 14 bases between them. Germline lookup yields CDR1 ENHRY and CDR2 SYGVKD. The CDR3 is 15 residues long. CDR3: CAISETGTRGQPQHF. The CDR3 region has the DNA TGTGCCATCAGTGAGACAGGGACGAGAGGTCAGCCCCAGCATTTT.

The chain has TRBV7-6 and TRBJ1-5; tentatively, D is TRBD1 (6 bases). Trimming took off 5 bases at V and 3 bases at J, with 14 bases between the two ends. The CDR3 has 15 amino acids. Germline CDR1 and CDR2: SGHVS and FNYEAQ. The DNA for the CDR3 is TGTGCCAGCAGCCCCCTGACAGGATACAATCAGCCCCAGCATTTT. Translating gives CASSPLTGYNQPQHF.

This clonotype came up a few times. The V call is TRBV7-9, the J call TRBJ2-3, with D possibly being TRBD2 (7 bases). Germline-derived CDR1 and CDR2 are SEHNR and FQNEAQ (reference sequence). The CDR3 has 14 amino acids. Trimming took off 6 bases at V and 2 bases at J, with 12 bases between the two ends. As DNA, the CDR3 is TGTGCCAGCAGGACGGGGGGCGACACAGATACGCAGTATTTT. As protein: CASRTGGDTDTQYF.

CDR3 protein: CASSFQDSYNEQFF. CDR3 bases: TGTGCCAGCAGTTTTCAGGACAGCTACAATGAGCAGTTCTTC. The chain links TRBV27 to TRBJ2-1, with a possible D match to TRBD1 (6 bases). Germline values: CDR1 MNHEY, CDR2 SMNVEV (reference sequence). The CDR3 length is 14 residues. V was cut by 3 bases and J by 3 bases, with 9 bases left in between.

This clonotype was counted only a few times. This sequence joins TRBV19 and TRBJ2-6; perhaps TRBD2 as D (5 bases). Germline lookup yields CDR1 LNHDA and CDR2 SQIVND (reference sequence). CDR3 length: 16 amino acids. The V gene lost 3 bases and the J gene lost 4 bases, with 13 bases spanning the gap. The CDR3 sequence: CASSMSAGGGANVLTF. In DNA, the CDR3 is TGTGCCAGTAGTATGTCTGCGGGCGGCGGGGCCAACGTCCTGACTTTC.

Only a few counts were recorded for this clonotype. The chain joins TRBV4-1 to TRBJ2-1; D possibly uses TRBD1 or TRBD2 (6 bases each). V dropped 1 base and J dropped 5 bases, with 12 bases sitting between them. This CDR3 has 15 amino acids. Germline V lookup: CDR1 MGHRA, CDR2 YSYEKL. The CDR3 sequence is CASSQARGEHNEQFF. In DNA form, the CDR3 reads TGCGCCAGCAGCCAAGCAAGGGGGGAGCACAATGAGCAGTTCTTC.

This clonotype was found a few times. The genes are TRBV7-8 and TRBJ2-3; D might be TRBD2 (6 bases). V lost 1 base and J lost 6, with 11 bases in between. Germline V gene data show CDR1 as SGHVS and CDR2 as FQNEAQ. The CDR3 is 14 amino acids. DNA of the CDR3: TGTGCCAGCAGCTTAGAGGGAGGCGGGGATACGCAGTATTTT. Amino acids: CASSLEGGGDTQYF.

This clonotype has ten or more counts. The genes are TRBV20-1 and TRBJ2-1, with TRBD2 matching 12 bases. V lost 0 bases and J lost 9; bases outside the gene matches: 12. This CDR3 has 17 amino acids. The V gene's germline CDR1 is DFQATT and CDR2 SNEGSKA (reference sequence). The CDR3 loop is CSARDLNSSGRAGEQFF. Here the CDR3 DNA reads TGCAGTGCTAGAGATCTCAACTCTAGCGGGAGGGCCGGTGAGCAGTTCTTC.

For the CDR3, the DNA is TGTGCCAGCAGCTTTTCTTGGGTCGAGAACACTGAAGCTTTCTTT. Its protein product is CASSFSWVENTEAFF. This sequence joins TRBV5-6 and TRBJ1-1; D is ambiguous. Germline V gene lookup returns CDR1 SGHDT and CDR2 YYEEEE. The ends were cut back, 2 bases at V and 1 base at J, with 12 bases in the middle. This CDR3 is 15 amino acids long.